The next 4 T cell receptor beta chains were all read from a single sample in a study of blood T cell repertoires in COVID-19. Profiled with immunoSEQ multiplex PCR; TCRdb holds only in-frame clones, not every one. The table has 45,000 to 60,000 clones, more than 85% seen once. The sequencing input was peripheral blood. Receptors were obtained from a man aged 50 or older with acute or convalescent COVID-19.

The chain joins TRBV19 to TRBJ1-1; D not certain. The germline V and J ends were trimmed by 2 bases and 0 bases, with 7 bases remaining between them. The CDR3 is made up of 14 amino acids. In germline, CDR1 is LNHDA, CDR2 SQIVND (reference sequence). The CDR3 DNA sequence: TGTGCCAGTAGTATACCGGGAGTGAACACTGAAGCTTTCTTT. Protein sequence: CASSIPGVNTEAFF.

The chain combines TRBV2 with TRBJ1-2, with 8 bases lining up with TRBD1. Germline V gene lookup returns CDR1 SNHLY and CDR2 FYNNEI. V shed 7 bases, J shed 5 bases, and the junction held 9 bases outside the gene matches. This CDR3 spans 14 amino acids. The CDR3 DNA sequence: TGTGCCAGCACCGTGGGACAGGCTTTTTATGGCTACACCTTC. Its translation is CASTVGQAFYGYTF.

This clone was recorded only once. The chain employs TRBV19 and TRBJ2-2; 9 bases line up with TRBD1. With 4 bases clipped from V and 0 bases from J, the junction kept 6 bases outside the gene matches. The CDR3 has 17 residues. Germline loops: CDR1 LNHDA, CDR2 SQIVND (reference sequence). Here the CDR3 reads CASSTPQGATNTGELFF. CDR3 nucleotide sequence: TGTGCCAGTAGTACTCCACAGGGGGCGACGAACACCGGGGAGCTGTTTTTT.

This rearrangement joins TRBV4-1 to TRBJ2-3; 10 nucleotides agree with TRBD2. Germline CDR1 reads MGHRA; CDR2 reads YSYEKL. Trimming removed 0 bases from V and 8 bases from J; junction bases left unmatched: 14. The CDR3 is 18 amino acids. The CDR3 nucleotides are TGCGCCAGCAGCCAAGAAGTCCCCCAAGCGGGGGGGCCGGGTACGCAGTATTTT. Translated, it gives CASSQEVPQAGGPGTQYF.